Listed below are T cell receptor beta chains from one sample, sequenced in a study of beta chain features in type 1 diabetes. Here immunoSEQ multiplex PCR was the method, and the copy in TCRdb shows in-frame clones only, minus some. The data contain about 230,000 clones, over 8.5% of them singletons. The source material was naive CD4+ T cells from blood. The receptors derive from a woman under 30 in good health. CDR3s include the opening cysteine and the closing phenylalanine or tryptophan. Part of the rows lack a size; the others show once, few, many or a class for expanded clones.

>TRBV6-5|few|TRBJ2-3
CASSYLGQTSTDTQYF
>TRBV30|few|TRBJ1-4
CAGSGGQHNTVGEKLFF
>TRBV7-9|few|TRBJ1-3
CASSFGQGASGNTIYF
>TRBV27|-|TRBJ2-2
CASSLYPRAANTGELFF
>TRBV28|-|TRBJ2-1
CASSLLDGPPEQFF
>TRBV27|-|TRBJ1-5
CASTLAAAQHF
>TRBV5-1|few|TRBJ1-2
CASSFDGVNYGYTF
>TRBV7-9|few|TRBJ2-3
CASSQGGSTDTQYF
>TRBV5-1|-|TRBJ2-7
CASSSSLAGVSYEQYF
>TRBV5-1|-|TRBJ1-1
CASSSAGTPNTEAFF
>TRBV5-1|few|TRBJ2-7
CASRSQGAYEQYF
>TRBV13|-|TRBJ1-1
CASTGTLNTEAFF
>TRBV4-2|few|TRBJ1-2
CASSQDDGGVYYGYTF
>TRBV30|few|TRBJ2-5
CAWSPGSETQYF
>TRBV5-1|few|TRBJ2-2
CASSLAPGTSGSRELFF
>TRBV7-9|many|TRBJ2-1
CASSLRGSSYNEQFF
>TRBV11-2|-|TRBJ2-1
CASSPDSSYNEQFF
>TRBV28|-|TRBJ1-6
CASRATGVGSPLHF
>TRBV25-1|few|TRBJ1-6
CASRQGPDSPLHF
>TRBV19|few|TRBJ2-1
CASITTAGLAGGNEQFF
>TRBV18|few|TRBJ1-1
CASSPPVSLEYTEAFF
>TRBV5-1|few|TRBJ2-7
CASSLGTGAYEQYF
>TRBV13|-|TRBJ2-3
CASSSATDTDTQYF
>TRBV5-1|once|TRBJ1-1
CASSLEQYTEAFF
>TRBV5-1|-|TRBJ1-2
CASSYNYGYTF
>TRBV4-2|many|TRBJ2-5
CASSWSGGKETQYF
>TRBV29-1|-|TRBJ2-4
CSVEDTQGLAKNIQYF
>TRBV15|many|TRBJ2-5
CATSRVGQGETQYF
>TRBV6-1|-|TRBJ1-5
CASRPTENSNQPQHF
>TRBV7-2|few|TRBJ2-3
CASSSQGANLADTQYF
>TRBV27|-|TRBJ2-3
CASSLLNTKRDMGRTSTDTQYF
>TRBV28|-|TRBJ2-5
CASSYITSGSGRETQYF
>TRBV18|-|TRBJ2-1
CASSLTTYNEQFF
>TRBV6-5|-|TRBJ1-1
CASGGAPTNTEAFF
>TRBV7-9|few|TRBJ2-2
CASSLADRERNTGELFF
>TRBV10-3|few|TRBJ1-6
CAIRPGAGRYSPLHF
>TRBV15|-|TRBJ2-1
CATSRPGTTYNEQFF
>TRBV5-4|-|TRBJ1-2
CASSPHGQGGGYGYTF
>TRBV11-2|few|TRBJ2-7
CASRHYGYEQYF
>TRBV25-1|few|TRBJ1-2
CASSESPGGYGYTF
>TRBV5-1|-|TRBJ2-6
CASSLAGESGANVLTF